This T cell receptor (beta chain) was documented in a study of CD8+ T cells in alopecia areata (dated by TCRdb to the late 2010s). At the level of the whole study: Treated patients were enrolled in an open-label pilot trial of oral tofacitinib at 5 to 10 mg twice daily for moderate-to-severe alopecia areata. immunoSEQ multiplex PCR using 35 Vbeta forward primers and 13 Jbeta reverse primers was used to amplify TCRbeta CDR3 regions. Patients received tofacitinib for 6 to 18 months and were then followed off drug for 6 months to check for delayed response and recurrence. In both human patients and the C3H/HeJ mouse model, the study applied high-throughput TCRbeta sequencing to look at T cell clonal expansion in alopecia areata. In humans, TCRbeta sequencing was performed on scalp tissue and on sorted CD4+ and CD8+ peripheral blood T cells from healthy controls and from patients with patchy or totalis/universalis alopecia areata. The RNA source kit depended on sample type: the PAXgene miRNA kit for fixed scalp, the miRNeasy kit for PBMCs, and the RNeasy kit for mouse skin. In treated patients, disease severity was measured using the SALT score, which gives the percentage of scalp surface area affected. Tofacitinib-treated patients had biopsies at baseline and at 4 and 24 weeks of treatment, with a later scalp biopsy in several patients. Clonality in the scalp was compared among normal scalp (n=4), patchy alopecia areata scalp (n=8), and alopecia totalis/universalis scalp (n=8).

The method was the immunoSEQ multiplex PCR assay. RNA was extracted from all samples and reverse transcribed into cDNA as template for TCR sequencing. SuperScript III was used for first-strand cDNA synthesis, primed with a 2:1 mix of oligo-dT and random hexamers. A synthetic immune receptor repertoire was used to assess amplification bias, and residual bias was removed computationally. Concerning the study's data processing: After raw reads were preprocessed to remove errors, the CDR3 was defined following IMGT conventions as running from the conserved cysteine to phenylalanine. To get clonality, Shannon entropy was normalized by log2 of the number of productive unique TCRs and the result was subtracted from 1. CD4 or CD8 identity of scalp clones was inferred by cross-referencing scalp TCRbeta sequences with sorted blood CD4 and CD8 repertoires. TCRdb's version of the immuneACCESS table is confined to in-frame rearrangements and falls short of the full clone set. An unresolved V gene accounts for under half of the shortfall where checked; the remainder is of unknown origin. V and J calls and clone size are given by that table; D and trimming were obtained from the DNA. The sample has roughly 120,000 clones on record, about three fifths of them singletons. The ten largest make up 30% of the sample.

In light of the paper, this sample's time point label describes: approximately 4 weeks on oral tofacitinib. The meaning of the sample's treatment or condition label: oral pan-JAK inhibitor, 5-10 mg twice daily. Lesional scalp punch biopsies and peripheral blood were obtained from alopecia areata patients. PBMCs were isolated by density centrifugation and stained for CD3, CD4 and CD8, after which CD4+ and CD8+ T cells were sorted on a FACSAria. Comment on this clone: Its binding antigen is unknown. Nothing much larger sits one base from this clone, and base qualities are not available.

Overall study results and their limits: Because the treated cohort was small and had just a single nonresponder, larger studies are needed to establish links between baseline CD8+ expansion and response. Compared with normal scalp, lesional scalp had higher clonality and more expanded CD8+ clones, particularly in alopecia totalis/universalis, a pattern that suggests antigenic drive. Resident alphabeta T cells in normal human skin are also sequenced, complicating scalp TCR repertoire analysis, unlike mouse skin dominated by gammadelta T cells. Shared TCR sequences between patients were less evident than in mice, which may be partly attributable to HLA diversity in the patient population. With tofacitinib, both scalp clonality and the number of expanded CD8+ clones among the top 100 scalp clones went down significantly. Many expanded lesional clones were found to persist in scalp and blood during tofacitinib treatment, and relapse after treatment cessation may be partly explained by this persistence.

The sequences come from CD8+ T cells sorted from blood, collected at week 4, from a patient treated with tofacitinib. This receptor was taken from a human donor with alopecia areata.

The CDR3 region: CASSAGQVSYGYTF. The nucleotide sequence reads as follows: TGTGCCAGCAGCGCGGGTCAGGTCTCCTATGGCTACACCTTC. The rearranged segments are TRBV9 and TRBJ1-2; confidence is insufficient to name the D gene. The germline V gene gives CDR1 as SGDLS and CDR2 as YYNGEE. The CDR3, from cysteine to phenylalanine, totals 14 residues. The read is trimmed to its CDR3 DNA, 42 bases read in frame from base 1. V loses 3 bases of germline sequence and J loses 4 bases, and the interval between the two ends is 13 bases. Here the CDR3 is joined to the reference TRBV9 and TRBJ1-2 genes, and the full variable domain is: DSGVTQTPKHLITATGQRVTLRCSPRSGDLSVYWYQQSLDQGLQFLIQYYNGEERAKGNILERFSAQQFPDLHSELNLSSLELGDSALYFCASSAGQVSYGYTFGSGTRLTVV.